This TCR beta chain was observed in a study of cytomegalovirus exposure and HLA in healthy donors (dated by TCRdb to about 2017). Concerning the study at large: An earlier analysis of 550 to 700 of the donors reported more than 250 Gb of sequence data and 117 million unique TCR beta sequences from roughly 200 million T cells. An early release covering 500 to 750 HLA-typed donors comprised about 300 gigabases of sequencing data and roughly 85 million unique TCR sequences. Of the roughly 400 genotyped donors, less than 85% were placed in the genetic ancestry cluster associated with self-reported Caucasian donors. The study aimed to test whether cataloging public T cell receptors could reveal signatures of past pathogen exposure. Using immunosequencing, the study profiled T cell repertoires from roughly 650 subjects and related those repertoires to cytomegalovirus serostatus. A separate validation cohort of over a hundred different subjects was used in addition to the approximately 670-subject first cohort. The study combined high-throughput TCR immunosequencing, statistical association of individual TCRs with disease status, and machine learning to predict cytomegalovirus infection status. To study patterns of TCR occurrence, a later analysis re-analyzed previously published TCR beta repertoires from around 700 donors and added high-resolution HLA genotyping. Rather than drawing on any new phenotypic data, the later analysis identified candidate immune exposures from TCR beta sequences and the way those sequences occurred across donors. To decide whether each TCR beta V gene segment behaved as functional or pseudogenic, an earlier analysis of some 580 of the donors relied on high-throughput TCR beta sequencing. Alongside the repertoire data, information on donor age, sex, ethnicity and CMV serostatus was compiled. In a later genetic analysis, genome-wide SNP genotypes for about three fifths of the roughly 670 donors were used, and that subset was treated as a discovery cohort. Every repertoire in the discovery cohort had been generated on one and the same sequencing platform. HLA typing covered class I and class II loci at four-digit resolution. The number of donors typed differed by locus, with 629-630 for A, B, C, DRB1 and DQB1, roughly 520 for DQA1, 606 for DPA1, and 400 to 490 for DPB1. Roughly 5 DR-DQ haplotypes were handled as single units for association and clustering because linkage in the cohort was strong. Among under 450 genotyped donors of the cohort, an average of about 240,000 unique TCR beta nucleotide sequences were sequenced per donor, roughly 20% of them non-productive.

As for this clone: What antigen it recognizes has not been identified. No quality values exist for individual bases; no much larger clone is one base distant.

The full study reports these points: A later genetic analysis reported fewer N-insertions in productive TCRs among donors in an Asian-associated ancestry cluster than the roughly 690-donor mean. Several of the top co-occurrence clusters appeared to be linked to parvovirus B19, influenza, CMV and Epstein-Barr virus, according to a later analysis. When HLA alleles, especially DR and DQ, strongly co-occurred, attributing TCR associations to individual alleles was difficult. A further reported finding was that TCR beta sequences accurately predicted the HLA-A and HLA-B alleles for most subjects in the first cohort. The study listed 150 to 200 TCR beta chains as associated with cytomegalovirus. Correlated functional status among segregating V segments might be attributable to linkage disequilibrium, but an unknown experimental factor could not be ruled out. Broadly in line with IMGT annotations, most TCR beta V segments showed up in productive rearrangements about 87% or about 30% of the time in an earlier analysis of around 550 of the donors. In a later genetic analysis, a missense DCLRE1C variant was associated with V-gene and J-gene trimming of TCR beta chains, and the association was replicated in an independent cohort. A later analysis found that TCR association rates varied across HLA loci, with DRB1 alleles showing the most associated TCRs and HLA-C alleles the fewest. A few of the identified cytomegalovirus-associated TCR beta chains were confirmed in vitro to be specific for cytomegalovirus antigens. According to the authors, the approach could potentially be generalized to other disease states and immunological phenotypes. Because some donors lacked HLA typing at each locus, the association tests relied only on the typed subset. While some public TCRs were present in many individuals, most TCR sequences turned up only very rarely across donors. The classifier was reported to diagnose cytomegalovirus status with high specificity and sensitivity in both the original cohort and the validation cohort. At a false discovery rate of 0.05, a later analysis linked 15,000 to 20,000 TCR beta sequences to specific HLA alleles. Sequencing depth was assumed to be roughly uniform across donors in the presence/absence analyses, though that assumption may not hold. Immune exposure information for the cohort was limited to CMV serostatus. Compared with equally common non-associated chains, HLA-associated TCR beta chains in a later analysis were more clonally expanded and had lower generation probabilities. A group of highly shared sequence variants was considered likely to be a technical artifact of the sequencing pipeline. The 87-base-pair reads could not distinguish some IMGT-functional V segments, including TRBV6-2 and TRBV6-3, so those segments were excluded. Because counts were too low, roughly 17 rarely observed V segments, including chromosome 9 orphons, were left out of the earlier analysis of a few hundred of the donors. In a later analysis, most CMV-associated TCR beta chains were found to appear HLA-restricted, with HLA associations seemingly driven largely by CMV exposure. In this cohort, only TCR beta chains were sequenced, and detectable features were limited by the absence of alpha or paired-chain data.

The method was the immunoSEQ multiplex PCR assay. The multiplex PCR relied on a mix of 60 forward primers for TCR Vbeta segments and 13 reverse primers for TCR Jbeta segments. The CDR3 region of rearranged TCR beta genes was amplified from genomic DNA with a multiplex PCR assay. The Illumina HiSeq System was used to sequence the amplified TCR beta libraries as 87-base-pair reads. The original methods were these. Across the 500 to 700 repertoires, a later analysis counted around 80 million unique TCR beta chains, 8.5 million to 12 million of which were shared by at least two donors. Raw reads were error-corrected and collapsed into unique sequences by a nearest-neighbor algorithm in which closely related sequences were merged to remove PCR and sequencing errors. CDR3 sequences were aligned to IMGT reference sequences to assign V, D and J gene segments. Each retained sequence needed at least a six-nucleotide match to both a V gene segment and a J gene segment. A rearrangement was called productive if the CDR3 had no stop codons and remained in frame with V and J, and every other rearrangement was called non-productive. CDR3 was defined according to IMGT convention as the region running from the second conserved V-encoded cysteine to the conserved J-encoded phenylalanine. In an earlier analysis of around 640 of the donors, sequences lacking an unambiguous match to a single V gene segment were excluded. In an earlier analysis of about 590 of the donors, a V segment was called functional when productive rearrangements were above 56.7%, and segregating when the standard deviation between donors exceeded 5%. To diagnose cytomegalovirus status from the catalog of TCR beta chain sequences, a statistical classification framework was built. In a later analysis, V and J genes were assigned by comparing TCR nucleotide sequences against IMGT/GENE-DB human TR gene sequences. The TCRdist pipeline was used in a later analysis to assign CDR3 sequences and most-parsimonious VDJ recombination scenarios. In a later analysis, each TCR beta chain was defined by its CDR3 amino acid sequence together with its V-gene family, and reads lacking a unique V-gene family were excluded. As a way to deal with suspected cross-contamination and a sequencing artifact, a later analysis dropped hundreds of nucleotide sequences that were highly shared and had low generation probability. For each public chain, a later analysis derived a clonal expansion index from normalized ranks of inferred template counts within each repertoire. Generation probabilities in a later analysis came from a VDJ recombination model fitted to out-of-frame rearrangements, and those results were checked against IGoR. Hypergeometric tests were used in a later analysis to score TCR-TCR, TCR-HLA and TCR-CMV co-occurrence, with a repertoire-size bias correction applied to the TCR pairs. To estimate false discovery rates, a later analysis permuted the HLA or CMV assignments 20 times. In a later analysis, co-occurring TCRs were grouped using DBSCAN, with TCRdist sequence similarity added in when clustering inside HLA-allele-positive subsets. Co-occurrence clustering excluded repertoires with fewer than 30,000 or more than 120,000 public chains, plus five with anomalous nucleotide sharing. The source is immuneACCESS, and TCRdb retained only in-frame sequences with V and J called. Part of the clones is not carried over; for the studies checked, unresolved V genes explain less than half of this, and the remainder is unexplained. The V and J calls and the clone size are those of that table, but D and trimming were determined from the DNA. Here the sample has approximately 170,000 clones; approximately 80% occur a single time. The top ten clonotypes cover 4.5% of the sample.

The cohort consisted of 666 healthy bone marrow donors. At the time of sampling, every cohort member was nominally healthy, though immune exposures that went unrecorded were likely present. The donor tested CMV seropositive, placing the donor among the roughly 270 seropositive members of the cohort. A peripheral blood sample was collected from each donor, and TCR beta sequencing was performed on peripheral blood mononuclear cells. The Qiagen DNeasy Blood Extraction Kit was used to extract genomic DNA from the blood cell samples. The CDR3 holds 15 amino acids from the cysteine to the phenylalanine. Only CDR3 DNA remains: 45 bases, in frame from the first base. In the germline V gene, CDR1 corresponds to MNHEY and CDR2 to SVGAGI. The germline V end is reduced by 2 bases and the J end by 2 bases; junction bases left unmatched: 2.

The material sequenced was PBMCs. The receptor was derived from a woman between 45 and 60 years old in good health and CMV-seropositive. Here the chain combines TRBV6-5 and TRBJ1-2; TRBD1 lines up with 10 middle nucleotides. The bases are TGTGCCAGCAGTTACCGGGGACAGGGGAACTATGGCTACACCTTC. Translated, this gives CASSYRGQGNYGYTF.